This T cell receptor beta chain was profiled in a study of blood T cells in healthy people across ages. There are a few counts of this clonotype. Losses at the gene ends were 5 bases for V and 8 bases for J; bases not matched to a gene: 12. Germline V lookup: CDR1 SGHVS, CDR2 FQNEAQ. CDR3 size: 16 residues. Next came a second PCR, run for about 7 to 12 cycles, which used a sample-barcoded 5' primer along with a J-beta primer mix. TCRdb passed the 5' RACE reads through MiXCR, listing each CDR3 protein once. Among 600,000 or so distinct CDR3 sequences listed, under 25% were seen once. The receptor comes from a man aged 65 to 85 in good health. The chain combines TRBV7-8 with TRBJ1-5; 10 nucleotides line up with TRBD1. The sample comprised blood. This chain's CDR3 is CASSHSTGGVEEPQHF. CDR3 in DNA: TGTGCCAGCAGCCACTCGACAGGGGGCGTGGAGGAGCCCCAGCATTTT.